Below are 10 T cell receptor beta chains sequenced from a single sample in a study of CD8 T cells in ankylosing spondylitis (TCRdb year 2017). The protocol used for the library was 5' RACE. Sequencing relied on an Illumina HiSeq 2500. TCRdb applied fastp at Q25 and MiXCR to the public reads, then kept only in-frame beta chains. Here each entry gathers all rows of one CDR3 protein and keeps the most common genes and DNA. This sample gives fewer than 200,000 distinct CDR3 sequences in total; about a sixth of them show up just once. 7.8% of the sample comes from the top ten. Material for sequencing was blood, either unsorted or a sorted T cell fraction (not recorded which). Receptor source: a male donor with ankylosing spondylitis or in good health (not recorded which).

This chain links TRBV20-1 with TRBJ2-2; 8 bases are shared with TRBD2. The CDR3 consists of 15 residues. The germline V gene encodes CDR1 DFQATT and CDR2 SNEGSKA (reference sequence). Unmatched junction bases numbered 7, after V lost 3 bases and J lost 4 bases. This CDR3 reads CSARRAGGSTGELFF. The CDR3 DNA follows: TGCAGTGCTAGGAGGGCGGGAGGCAGCACCGGGGAGCTGTTTTTT.

The chain combines TRBV18 with TRBJ2-1; unclear D gene. Germline-derived CDR1 and CDR2 are KGHSH and LQKENI. CDR3 length: 13 residues. The germline V and J ends were trimmed by 0 bases and 10 bases, with 10 bases remaining between them. CDR3 amino acids: CASSPPTGFEQFF. The DNA for the CDR3 is TGTGCCAGCTCACCACCTACCGGGTTCGAGCAGTTCTTC.

Many counts were recorded for this clonotype. This chain links TRBV5-1 with TRBJ2-3; D is unresolved. V lost 0 bases to trimming and J lost 4 bases, with 9 bases between them. The germline CDR1 and CDR2 sequences are SGHRS and YFSETQ. The CDR3 loop spans 14 amino acids. CDR3 protein: CASSLAGLADTQYF. The CDR3 region has the DNA TGCGCCAGCAGCTTGGCCGGGTTGGCAGATACGCAGTATTTT.

This clonotype was seen many times. The rearrangement joins TRBV29-1 to TRBJ1-4, with TRBD1 as a possible D gene (6 bases). The length of the CDR3 is 14 residues. The germline gives CDR1 SQVTM, CDR2 ANQGSEA. The V end was cut by 4 bases, the J end by 4 bases, with 13 bases between. The CDR3 here is CSVGGPGHNEKLFF. Here the CDR3 DNA reads TGCAGCGTTGGTGGACCGGGACATAATGAAAAACTGTTTTTT.

This clonotype has ten or more counts. The rearrangement joins TRBV10-3 to TRBJ2-7; D uncertain. The germline gives CDR1 ENHRY, CDR2 SYGVKD. V was cut by 2 bases and J by 2 bases, with 4 bases left in between. This CDR3 is 12 amino acids long. CDR3 sequence: CAISERAYEQYF. In DNA, the CDR3 is TGTGCCATCAGTGAGAGGGCCTACGAGCAGTACTTC.

There are many counts of this clonotype. The chain couples TRBV12-3 or TRBV12-4 to TRBJ2-1, with 9 bases matching TRBD1. This CDR3 has 17 residues. After removal of 3 bases from V and 3 bases from J, the junction contained 9 bases not matched to a gene. The CDR3 loop reads CASSFGDRARFYNEQFF. The CDR3 DNA reads as TGTGCCAGCAGTTTTGGGGACAGGGCGCGGTTCTACAATGAGCAGTTCTTC.

This clonotype was detected many times. The V and J genes are TRBV10-3 and TRBJ1-1, with 8 bases lining up with TRBD1. Trimming took 7 bases from V and 6 from J; bases not matched to a gene: 7. In germline, CDR1 is ENHRY, CDR2 SYGVKD. The CDR3 contains 13 residues. CDR3: CAIKSTGVAEAFF. CDR3 coding DNA: TGTGCCATCAAATCGACAGGGGTAGCTGAAGCTTTCTTT.

The chain employs TRBV11-3 and TRBJ2-1; possible D gene TRBD2, 7 bases. The V end lost 3 bases, the J end lost 9 bases, and 12 bases lay between the germline ends. CDR1 and CDR2 from the germline V gene are SGHNT and YENEEA. CDR3 length equals 13 residues. CDR3: CASSLGGGGEQFF. The CDR3 DNA is TGTGCCAGCAGCTTGGGGGGCGGGGGTGAGCAGTTCTTC. Full variable domain (rest looked up from reference TRBV11-3 and TRBJ2-1): EAGVVQSPRYKIIEKKQPVAFWCNPISGHNTLYWYLQNLGQGPELLIRYENEEAVDDSQLPKDRFSAERLKGVDSTLKIQPAELGDSAVYLCASSLGGGGEQFFGPGTRLTVL.

This clonotype showed up many times. The J gene is TRBJ2-3, the V gene TRBV12-3 or TRBV12-4; TRBD2 might be the D (5 bases). This CDR3 comprises 16 residues. The germline V and J ends were trimmed by 0 bases and 3 bases, with 13 bases remaining between them. CDR3: CASSLALGGGTDTQYF. CDR3 nucleotides: TGTGCCAGCAGTTTAGCCTTAGGAGGCGGGACAGATACGCAGTATTTT.

This clonotype was detected ten times or more. The chain employs TRBV29-1 and TRBJ2-7; TRBD1 is a possible D gene (5 bases). V lost 3 bases to trimming and J lost 5 bases, with 14 bases between them. Germline V gives CDR1 SQVTM, CDR2 ANQGSEA. The CDR3 loop spans 13 amino acids. This CDR3 reads CSVDGQARDEQYF. In DNA, the CDR3 is TGCAGCGTTGACGGACAAGCCAGGGACGAGCAGTACTTC.